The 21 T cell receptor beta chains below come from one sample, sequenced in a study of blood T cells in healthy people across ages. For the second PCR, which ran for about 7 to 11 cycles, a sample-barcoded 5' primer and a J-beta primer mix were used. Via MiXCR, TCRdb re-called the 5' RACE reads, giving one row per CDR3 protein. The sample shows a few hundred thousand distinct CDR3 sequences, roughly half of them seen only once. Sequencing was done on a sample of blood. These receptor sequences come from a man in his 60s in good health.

In nucleotides, the CDR3 is TGTGCCAGCAGTTTAGCGGGAGTCGGGAACTACGAGCAGTACTTC. It yields the protein CASSLAGVGNYEQYF. V gene TRBV28 combines with J gene TRBJ2-7, with TRBD2 identical over 7 bases. CDR3 size: 15 residues. Per germline, CDR1 MDHEN and CDR2 SYDVKM. The junction had 7 bases not matched to a gene; V was cut back by 2 bases and J by 3 bases.

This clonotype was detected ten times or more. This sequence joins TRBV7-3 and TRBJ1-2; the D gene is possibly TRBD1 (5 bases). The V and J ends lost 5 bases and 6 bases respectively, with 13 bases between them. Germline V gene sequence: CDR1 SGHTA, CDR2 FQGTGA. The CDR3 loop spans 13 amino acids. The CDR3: CASSLRGGDGYTF. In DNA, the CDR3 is TGTGCCAGCAGCCTCCGTGGAGGGGATGGCTACACCTTC.

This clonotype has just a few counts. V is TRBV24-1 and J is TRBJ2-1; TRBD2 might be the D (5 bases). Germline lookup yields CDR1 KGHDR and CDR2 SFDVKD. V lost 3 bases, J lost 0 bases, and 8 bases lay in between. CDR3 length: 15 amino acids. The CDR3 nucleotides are TGTGCCACCAGTGATCGGGGTTCCTCCTACAATGAGCAGTTCTTC. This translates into CATSDRGSSYNEQFF.

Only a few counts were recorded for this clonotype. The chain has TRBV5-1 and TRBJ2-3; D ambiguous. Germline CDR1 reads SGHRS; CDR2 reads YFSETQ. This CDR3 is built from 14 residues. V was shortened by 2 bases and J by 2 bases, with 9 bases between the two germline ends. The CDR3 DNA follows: TGCGCCAGCAGCTTTGAAGGGTACACAGATACGCAGTATTTT. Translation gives CASSFEGYTDTQYF.

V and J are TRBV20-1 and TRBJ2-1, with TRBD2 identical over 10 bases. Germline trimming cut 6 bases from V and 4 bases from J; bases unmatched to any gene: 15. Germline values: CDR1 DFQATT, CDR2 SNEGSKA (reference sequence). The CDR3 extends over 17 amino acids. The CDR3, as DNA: TGCAGTGCCCTACTGCTAAACTGGACTAGCGGATACAATGAGCAGTTCTTC. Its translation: CSALLLNWTSGYNEQFF.

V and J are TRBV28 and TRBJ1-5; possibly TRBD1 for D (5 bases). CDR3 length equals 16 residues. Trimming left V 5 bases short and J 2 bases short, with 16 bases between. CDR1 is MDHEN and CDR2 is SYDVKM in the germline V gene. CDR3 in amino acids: CASSPQGPGGNQPQHF. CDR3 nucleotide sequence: TGTGCCAGCAGTCCGCAGGGACCGGGGGGCAATCAGCCCCAGCATTTT.

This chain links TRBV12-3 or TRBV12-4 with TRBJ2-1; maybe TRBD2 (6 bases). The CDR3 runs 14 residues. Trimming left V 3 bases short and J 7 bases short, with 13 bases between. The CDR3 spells CASSFLRTTNEQFF. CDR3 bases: TGTGCCAGCAGTTTCTTACGGACTACGAATGAGCAGTTCTTC.

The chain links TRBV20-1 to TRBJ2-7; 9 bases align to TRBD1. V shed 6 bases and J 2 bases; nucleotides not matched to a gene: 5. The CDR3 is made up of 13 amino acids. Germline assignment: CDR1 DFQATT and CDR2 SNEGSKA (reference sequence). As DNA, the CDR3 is TGCAGTGCCCGGGACAGGGCTACCTACGAGCAGTACTTC. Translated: CSARDRATYEQYF.

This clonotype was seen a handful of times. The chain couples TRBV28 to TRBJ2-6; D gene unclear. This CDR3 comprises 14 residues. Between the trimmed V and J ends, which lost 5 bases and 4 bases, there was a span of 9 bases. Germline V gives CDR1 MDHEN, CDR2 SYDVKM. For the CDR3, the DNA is TGTGCCAGCAGTCCCCCTGCAGGGGCCAACGTCCTGACTTTC. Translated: CASSPPAGANVLTF.

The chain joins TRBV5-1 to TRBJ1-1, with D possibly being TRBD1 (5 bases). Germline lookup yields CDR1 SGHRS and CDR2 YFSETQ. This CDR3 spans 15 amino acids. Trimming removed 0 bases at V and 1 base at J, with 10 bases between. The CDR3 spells CASSLVGGTNTEAFF. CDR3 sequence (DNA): TGCGCCAGCAGCTTGGTGGGGGGGACGAACACTGAAGCTTTCTTT.

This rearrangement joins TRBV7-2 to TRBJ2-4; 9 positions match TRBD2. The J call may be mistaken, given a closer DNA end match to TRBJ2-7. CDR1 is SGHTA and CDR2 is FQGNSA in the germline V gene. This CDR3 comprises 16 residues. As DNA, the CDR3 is TGTGCCAGCAGCTTAGGGGGTAGCGGGAGTGGGGTCGAGCAGTACTTC. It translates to CASSLGGSGSGVEQYF.

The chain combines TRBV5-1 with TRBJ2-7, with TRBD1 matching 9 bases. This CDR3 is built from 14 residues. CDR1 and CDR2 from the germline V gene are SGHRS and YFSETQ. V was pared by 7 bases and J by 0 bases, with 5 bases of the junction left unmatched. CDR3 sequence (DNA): TGCGCCAGCGGGACAGGGTTTCGCTCCTACGAGCAGTACTTC. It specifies CASGTGFRSYEQYF.

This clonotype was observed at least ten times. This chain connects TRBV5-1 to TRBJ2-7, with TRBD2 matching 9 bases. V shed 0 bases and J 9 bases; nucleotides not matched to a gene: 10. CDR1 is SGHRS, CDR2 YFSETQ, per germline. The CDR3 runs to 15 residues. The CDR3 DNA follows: TGCGCCAGCAGCTTGGAGGGGCTAGCGGGAAGGGGGCAGTACTTC. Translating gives CASSLEGLAGRGQYF.

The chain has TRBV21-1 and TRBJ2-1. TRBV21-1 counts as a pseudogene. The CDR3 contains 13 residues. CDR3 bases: TGTGCCAGCAGCAAAGGGTGGGTGGATGAGCAGTTCTTC. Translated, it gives CASSKGWVDEQFF.

CDR3 region: CASSFGQGPSPLHF. The CDR3 bases are TGCGCCAGCAGCTTCGGACAGGGACCGTCACCCCTCCACTTT. V gene TRBV5-1 combines with J gene TRBJ1-6; TRBD1 matches at 8 bases. There are 14 residues in the CDR3. The ends lost 2 bases at V and 10 bases at J; junction bases unmatched: 5. CDR1 and CDR2 (germline): SGHRS, YFSETQ.

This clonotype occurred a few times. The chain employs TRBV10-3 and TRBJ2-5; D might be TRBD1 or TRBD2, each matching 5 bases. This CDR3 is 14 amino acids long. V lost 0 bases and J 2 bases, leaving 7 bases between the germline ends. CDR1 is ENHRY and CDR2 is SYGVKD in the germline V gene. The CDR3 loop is CAISESGAQETQYF. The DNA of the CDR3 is TGTGCCATCAGTGAGTCCGGGGCTCAAGAGACCCAGTACTTC.

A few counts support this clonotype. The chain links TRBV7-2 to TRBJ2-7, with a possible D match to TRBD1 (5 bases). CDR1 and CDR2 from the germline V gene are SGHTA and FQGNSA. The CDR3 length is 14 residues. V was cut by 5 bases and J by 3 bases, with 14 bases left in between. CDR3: CASSPLNRNYEQYF. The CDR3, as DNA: TGTGCCAGCAGCCCCCTCAACAGGAACTACGAGCAGTACTTC.

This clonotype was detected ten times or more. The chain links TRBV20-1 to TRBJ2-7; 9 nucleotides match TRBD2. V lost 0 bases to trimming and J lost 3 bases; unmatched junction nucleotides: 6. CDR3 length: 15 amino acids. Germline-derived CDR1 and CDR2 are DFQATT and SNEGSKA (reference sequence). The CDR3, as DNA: TGCAGTGCTAGAGACCCAGCGGGGGGTCTCTACGAGCAGTACTTC. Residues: CSARDPAGGLYEQYF.

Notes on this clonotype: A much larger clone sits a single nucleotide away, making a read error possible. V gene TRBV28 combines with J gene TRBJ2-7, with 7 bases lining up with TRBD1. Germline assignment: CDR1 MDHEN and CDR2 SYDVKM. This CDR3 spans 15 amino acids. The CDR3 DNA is TGTACCAGCAGCGTCACCGGGACAGCTTCCTACGAGCAGTACTTC. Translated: CTSSVTGTASYEQYF.

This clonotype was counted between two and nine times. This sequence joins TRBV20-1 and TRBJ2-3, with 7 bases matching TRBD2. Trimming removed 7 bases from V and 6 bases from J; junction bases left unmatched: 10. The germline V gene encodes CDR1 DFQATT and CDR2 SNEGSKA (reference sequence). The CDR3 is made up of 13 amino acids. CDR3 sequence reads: CSGQSGTEDTQYF. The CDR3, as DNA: TGCAGTGGTCAGAGCGGGACGGAGGATACGCAGTATTTT.

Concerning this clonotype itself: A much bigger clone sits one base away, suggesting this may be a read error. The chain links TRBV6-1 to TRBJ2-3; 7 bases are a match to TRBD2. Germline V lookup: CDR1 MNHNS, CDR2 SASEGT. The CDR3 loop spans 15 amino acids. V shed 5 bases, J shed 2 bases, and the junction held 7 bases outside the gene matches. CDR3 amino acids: CASSSGTASTDTQYF. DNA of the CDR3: TGTGCCAGCAGTAGCGGGACTGCATCCACAGATACGCAGTATTTT.